This TCR beta chain stems from a study of OX40 agonist ivuxolimab in advanced cancers. Study results and caveats: CD4+ T cells averaged fewer expanded clones than CD8+ T cells.

This CDR3 region has 17 residues. The V and J ends lost 4 bases and 4 bases, in that order; junction bases with no gene match: 8. Germline CDR1 and CDR2: MNHEY and SMNVEV (reference sequence). In the case of this clone: Its antigen remains unidentified.

Assay: immunoSEQ multiplex PCR; the TCRdb copy retains only in-frame clones and omits some. The repertoire has about 50,000 clones, around nine tenths of them found once; the top ten carry roughly 6%. The receptor was derived from an adult with an advanced solid tumor such as melanoma, head and neck, liver or kidney cancer. V is TRBV27 and J is TRBJ2-6; 9 bases agree with TRBD1. The sample was CD4+ or CD8+ T cells sorted from blood, taken in a trial of the OX40 agonist ivuxolimab. CDR3 loop: CASSWTGEVAGANVLTF. CDR3 in DNA: TGTGCCAGCAGTTGGACAGGGGAGGTGGCCGGGGCCAACGTCCTGACTTTC.